The 13 T cell receptor beta chains below all came from one sample that was sequenced in a study of cytomegalovirus exposure and HLA in healthy donors. This PCR relied on a set of 60 Vbeta primers and 13 Jbeta primers. Sequenced by immunoSEQ multiplex PCR; TCRdb stores in-frame clones only, minus some. The data show approximately 94,000 clones, around three quarters seen once. Sequenced material: PBMCs. The source is a man between 25 and 39 years old in good health and CMV-seropositive.

This chain uses TRBV15 with TRBJ2-2, with TRBD1 as a possible D gene (6 bases). There are 16 residues in the CDR3. V shed 7 bases and J shed 5 bases, with 20 bases lying between them. Per germline, CDR1 LNHNV and CDR2 YYDKDF (reference sequence). This chain's CDR3 is CATTEGDMILTGELFF. The DNA of the CDR3 is TGTGCCACCACTGAGGGGGACATGATTTTGACCGGGGAGCTGTTTTTT.

This clone was seen once. This chain uses TRBV28 with TRBJ1-5, with 8 bases matching TRBD1. The CDR3 contains 16 residues. The germline gives CDR1 MDHEN, CDR2 SYDVKM. V trimming: 5 bases; J trimming: 7 bases; junction bases outside the gene matches: 13. The DNA for the CDR3 is TGTGCCAGCAGTACCGGGGCTGCAGGGGGCAGGCAGCCCCAGCATTTT. Amino acids: CASSTGAAGGRQPQHF.

The gene calls are TRBV14 and TRBJ1-1; D gene uncertain. Trimming took off 4 bases at V and 0 bases at J, with 9 bases between the two ends. CDR1 and CDR2 from the germline V gene are SGHDN and FVKESK. CDR3 length: 14 residues. CDR3 nucleotide sequence: TGTGCCAGCAGCCGCTTCAGGTTGAACACTGAAGCTTTCTTT. Protein sequence: CASSRFRLNTEAFF.

The chain has TRBV5-1 and TRBJ2-1, with a tentative D call TRBD1 (5 bases). Trimming removed 0 bases at V and 6 bases at J, with 7 bases between. Germline CDR1 reads SGHRS; CDR2 reads YFSETQ. This CDR3 is built from 13 residues. In DNA, the CDR3 is TGCGCCAGCAGCTTGGCAAGGGGCAATGAGCAGTTCTTC. Translation: CASSLARGNEQFF. Looking up the rest from reference TRBV5-1 and TRBJ2-1 gives the full variable domain: KAGVTQTPRYLIKTRGQQVTLSCSPISGHRSVSWYQQTPGQGLQFLFEYFSETQRNKGNFPGRFSGRQFSNSRSEMNVSTLELGDSALYLCASSLARGNEQFFGPGTRLTVL.

The chain carries TRBV4-1 and TRBJ1-4; 7 bases agree with TRBD1. The CDR3 loop spans 17 amino acids. V was clipped by 2 bases and J by 3 bases; unmatched bases: 9. Germline-derived CDR1 and CDR2 are MGHRA and YSYEKL. DNA of the CDR3: TGCGCCAGCAGCCAACCGCGAGCAGGGGGTGCTAATGAAAAACTGTTTTTT. It codes for CASSQPRAGGANEKLFF.

This sequence joins TRBV5-1 and TRBJ1-2, with 10 bases lining up with TRBD1. This CDR3 spans 16 amino acids. CDR1 and CDR2 from the germline V gene are SGHRS and YFSETQ. J lost 4 bases, V lost 3 bases, and 9 bases had no gene match. CDR3 sequence reads: CASSSTGTGVGYGYTF. The CDR3 nucleotides read TGCGCCAGCAGCTCCACCGGGACAGGGGTTGGCTATGGCTACACCTTC.

The CDR3 DNA is TGTGCCAGCAGCCAAGTCGTGGAGACAGATACGCAGTATTTT. Translation: CASSQVVETDTQYF. This rearrangement joins TRBV4-2 to TRBJ2-3; D not resolved. CDR3 size: 14 residues. Trimming pared 1 base from V and 3 bases from J, leaving 8 bases between. Germline V lookup: CDR1 LGHNA, CDR2 YNFKEQ.

This chain uses TRBV7-6 with TRBJ2-5, with D possibly being TRBD1 (5 bases). The CDR3 has 12 residues. Trimming shortened V by 5 bases and J by 2 bases, and 6 bases separated the two germline ends. The V gene's germline CDR1 is SGHVS and CDR2 FNYEAQ. The CDR3 here is CASSPGQETQYF. The CDR3 DNA reads TGTGCCAGCAGCCCAGGGCAAGAGACCCAGTACTTC.

This clone was seen a handful of times. The rearrangement joins TRBV30 to TRBJ2-7; possible D gene TRBD2, 7 bases. V lost 0 bases and J 3 bases, leaving 12 bases between the germline ends. Germline V gives CDR1 GTSNPN, CDR2 SVGIG (reference sequence). This CDR3 has 14 residues. The CDR3 DNA reads as TGTGCCTGGAGTGTTGGGGGGGCGGGCTACGAGCAGTACTTC. Protein sequence: CAWSVGGAGYEQYF. The variable domain in full, completed from reference TRBV30 and TRBJ2-7, reads SQTIHQWPATLVQPVGSPLSLECTVEGTSNPNLYWYRQAAGRGLQLLFYSVGIGQISSEVPQNLSASRPQDRQFILSSKKLLLSDSGFYLCAWSVGGAGYEQYFGPGTRLTVT.

About this clone itself: The junction departs from germline at one end; a sequencing error may be responsible. Different DNA sequences within this sample yield the same CDR3. The chain joins TRBV4-3 to TRBJ1-1; D call uncertain. The germline gives CDR1 LGHNA, CDR2 YSLEER. The CDR3 length is 14 residues. CDR3 DNA: TGCGCCAGCAGCCAAGAAACCGCGGGTACTGAGGCTTTCTTT. This translates into CASSQETAGTEAFF.

Comments on this clone: Distinct nucleotide sequences in the sample also encode this CDR3. V is TRBV7-9 and J is TRBJ1-6; 7 bases are a match to TRBD1. Germline-derived CDR1 and CDR2 are SEHNR and FQNEAQ (reference sequence). V was pared by 5 bases and J by 14 bases, with 6 bases of the junction left unmatched. The CDR3 covers 12 residues. The CDR3, as DNA: TGTGCCAGCAGCCCGTTCCAGGGGGCCCTCCACTTT. Translation: CASSPFQGALHF.

The chain is built from TRBV28 and TRBJ2-5; 13 nucleotides align to TRBD2. The length of the CDR3 is 17 residues. Trimming removed 4 bases from V and 4 bases from J; junction bases left unmatched: 9. Germline V gene sequence: CDR1 MDHEN, CDR2 SYDVKM. The CDR3 here is CASSSGTSGIWRETQYF. In nucleotides, the CDR3 is TGTGCCAGCAGTTCAGGGACTAGCGGGATATGGCGAGAGACCCAGTACTTC.

This clone showed up just once. The chain recombines TRBV6-5 with TRBJ2-1, with a weak D call TRBD1 (5 bases). From germline, CDR1 is MNHEY and CDR2 SVGAGI. The CDR3 contains 12 residues. Trimming took 6 bases from V and 9 from J, leaving 12 bases between them. CDR3 amino acids: CASRTTVGEQFF. The CDR3 DNA reads as TGTGCCAGCAGGACGACAGTTGGTGAGCAGTTCTTC.